The clone carrying this TCR beta chain occurred many times. The antigen is undetermined. The CDR3 length is 13 residues. Germline CDR1 and CDR2: SGHTA and FQGNSA. Trimming pared 5 bases from V and 4 bases from J, leaving 11 bases between. The data stem from a study of T cell repertoires in cytomegalovirus infection. About the study: Both a matching HLA type and CMV infection were indicated by public TCR beta signatures.

TCRdb analysed the reads with MiXCR anew, one entry per CDR3 protein. The sample yields around 550,000 distinct CDR3 sequences, about a quarter seen once. Broader study findings: HLA-C-restricted, CMV-specific TCR beta clonotypes were dominant ex vivo.

The sample taken for sequencing was PBMCs. This receptor was identified in a human donor in good health (CMV status not recorded). Some clones in this sample may be carry-over from other donors' samples. This chain connects TRBV7-2 to TRBJ1-2, with D perhaps matching TRBD1 (5 bases). CDR3 DNA sequence: TGTGCCAGCAGCCCAGGGACCTTCTATGGCTACACCTTC. Residues: CASSPGTFYGYTF.